This T cell receptor (beta chain) originates from a study of T cell repertoires in cytomegalovirus infection. The CDR3 runs to 13 residues. Germline CDR1 SQVTM, CDR2 ANQGSEA. The ends lost 4 bases at V and 0 bases at J; junction bases unmatched: 3. As for this clonotype: Its antigen is undetermined.

TCRdb passed the reads through MiXCR, listing each CDR3 protein once. The sample lists approximately 990,000 distinct CDR3 sequences; approximately 33% were seen once. The chain has TRBV29-1 and TRBJ2-7, with 7 bases that match TRBD1. This sample comprised cultured CD8+ T cells from PBMCs, obtained from culture after CMV antigen stimulation. The sequence was collected from a human donor in good health (CMV status not recorded). Some clones in this sample may be carry-over from other donors' samples. CDR3 nucleotide sequence: TGCAGCGTTGGACAGGGCCACTCCTACGAGCAGTACTTC. This encodes CSVGQGHSYEQYF.